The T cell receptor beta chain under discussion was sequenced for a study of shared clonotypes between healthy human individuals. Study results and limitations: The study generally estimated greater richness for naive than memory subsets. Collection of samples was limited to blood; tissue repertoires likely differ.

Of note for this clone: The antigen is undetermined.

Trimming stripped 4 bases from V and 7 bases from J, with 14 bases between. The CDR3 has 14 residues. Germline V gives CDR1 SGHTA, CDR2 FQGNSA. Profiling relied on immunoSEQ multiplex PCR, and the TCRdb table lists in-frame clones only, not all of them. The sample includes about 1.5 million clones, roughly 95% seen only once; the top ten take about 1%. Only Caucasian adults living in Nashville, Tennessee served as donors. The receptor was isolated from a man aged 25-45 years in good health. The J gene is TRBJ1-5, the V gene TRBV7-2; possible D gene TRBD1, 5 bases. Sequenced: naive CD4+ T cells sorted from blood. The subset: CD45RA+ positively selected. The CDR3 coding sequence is TGTGCCAGCAGCTCCCGGGACCCAAGACAGCCCCAGCATTTT. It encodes CASSSRDPRQPQHF.